At least ten counts were recorded for the clone carrying this TCR beta chain. Its antigen is undetermined. After removal of 0 bases from V and 8 bases from J, the junction contained 9 bases not matched to a gene. This CDR3 is 15 amino acids long. Per the germline V gene, CDR1 is LGHDT and CDR2 is YNNKEL (reference sequence). The CDR3 regions of TCR beta were amplified from RNA transcripts. HTBI primers were used for first-round RT-PCR of the TCR CDR3. From the multiplex PCR reads, TCRdb called clonotypes with MiXCR, one entry per CDR3 protein. The sample consists of under 450,000 distinct CDR3 sequences, less than 15% of them appearing once. The data stem from a study of T cells in Graves' hyperthyroidism and ophthalmopathy. Whole-study findings and limits: Most clonotypes that expanded in the thyroid above 0.001 also showed up in blood.

The study left out patients who had uncontrolled infection, other autoimmune disease, pregnancy or lactation. Used for diagnoses were clinical symptoms, serum thyroxine and TRAb, thyroid ultrasound and orbital computed tomography. Using over 8.5 ml of fresh peripheral blood, PBMCs were prepared. Source material: blood. The J gene is TRBJ1-2, the V gene TRBV3-1, with TRBD1 matching 7 bases. The sequence was obtained from a man under 40 with Graves' hyperthyroidism that later progressed to Graves' ophthalmopathy. CDR3 sequence reads: CASSQDPTGAGGYTF. The CDR3 DNA reads TGTGCCAGCAGCCAAGACCCCACAGGGGCAGGCGGCTACACCTTC.